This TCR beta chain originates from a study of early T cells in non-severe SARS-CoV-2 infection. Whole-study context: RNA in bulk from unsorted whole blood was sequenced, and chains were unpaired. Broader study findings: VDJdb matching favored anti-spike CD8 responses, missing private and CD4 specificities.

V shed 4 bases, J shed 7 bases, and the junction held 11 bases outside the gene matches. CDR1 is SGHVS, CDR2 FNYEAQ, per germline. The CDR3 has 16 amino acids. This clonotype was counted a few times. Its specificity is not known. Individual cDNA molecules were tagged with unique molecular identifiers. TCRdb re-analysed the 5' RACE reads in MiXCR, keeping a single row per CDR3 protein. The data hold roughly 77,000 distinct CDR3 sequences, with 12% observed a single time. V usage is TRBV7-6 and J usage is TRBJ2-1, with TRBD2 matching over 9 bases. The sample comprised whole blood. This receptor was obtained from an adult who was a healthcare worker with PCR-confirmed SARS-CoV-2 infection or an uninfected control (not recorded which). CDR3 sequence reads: CASSSLTSGPVNEQFF. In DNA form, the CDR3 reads TGTGCCAGCAGCTCCCTCACTAGCGGGCCTGTTAATGAGCAGTTCTTC.